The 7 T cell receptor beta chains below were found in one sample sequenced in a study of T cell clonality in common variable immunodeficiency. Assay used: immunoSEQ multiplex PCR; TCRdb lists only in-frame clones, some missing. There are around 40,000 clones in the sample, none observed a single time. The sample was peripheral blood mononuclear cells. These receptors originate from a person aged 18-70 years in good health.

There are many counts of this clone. CDR3 residues: CAWSGDRNIQPQHF. The CDR3 bases that were read are TGTGCCTGGAGTGGTGACAGAAACATTCAGCCC. This chain connects TRBV30 to TRBJ1-5; a weak D match, TRBD1 (5 bases). The CDR3 end falls 3 residues outside the read, so it is completed with the germline J gene. The CDR3 extends over 14 amino acids. The germline CDR1 and CDR2 sequences are GTSNPN and SVGIG (reference sequence). V dropped 1 base and J dropped 6 bases, with 13 bases sitting between them.

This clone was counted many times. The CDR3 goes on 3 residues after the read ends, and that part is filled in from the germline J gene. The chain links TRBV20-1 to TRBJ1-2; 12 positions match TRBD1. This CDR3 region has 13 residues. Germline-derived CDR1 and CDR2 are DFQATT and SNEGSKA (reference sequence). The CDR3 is CSSPGQGARGYTF. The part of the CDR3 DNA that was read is TGCAGTTCCCCGGGACAGGGGGCTAGGGGC.

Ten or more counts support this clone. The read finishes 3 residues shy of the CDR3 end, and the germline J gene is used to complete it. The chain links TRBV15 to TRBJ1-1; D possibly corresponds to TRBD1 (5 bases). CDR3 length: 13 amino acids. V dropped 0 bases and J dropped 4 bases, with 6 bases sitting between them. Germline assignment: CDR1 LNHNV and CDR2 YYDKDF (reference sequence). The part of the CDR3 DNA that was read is TGTGCCACCAGCAGAGATCAGGGCACTGAA. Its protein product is CATSRDQGTE. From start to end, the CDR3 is CATSRDQGTEAFF. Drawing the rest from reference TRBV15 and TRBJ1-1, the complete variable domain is DAMVIQNPRYQVTQFGKPVTLSCSQTLNHNVMYWYQQKSSQAPKLLFHYYDKDFNNEADTPDNFQSRRPNTSFCFLDIRSPGLGDTAMYLCATSRDQGTEAFFGQGTRLTVV.

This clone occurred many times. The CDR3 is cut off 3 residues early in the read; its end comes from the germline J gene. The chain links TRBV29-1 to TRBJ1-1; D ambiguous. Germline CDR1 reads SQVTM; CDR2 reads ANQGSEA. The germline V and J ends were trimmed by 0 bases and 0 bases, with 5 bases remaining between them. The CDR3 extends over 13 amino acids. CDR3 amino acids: CSVEDRLNTEAFF. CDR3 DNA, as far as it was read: TGCAGCGTTGAAGACAGGCTGAACACTGAA.

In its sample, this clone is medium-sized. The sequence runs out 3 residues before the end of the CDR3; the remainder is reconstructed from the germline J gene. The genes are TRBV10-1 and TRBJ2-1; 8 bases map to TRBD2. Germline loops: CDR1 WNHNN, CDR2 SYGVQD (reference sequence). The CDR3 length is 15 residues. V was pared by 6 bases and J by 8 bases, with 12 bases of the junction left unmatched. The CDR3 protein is CASSHEGDGRDEQFF. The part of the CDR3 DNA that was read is TGCGCCAGCAGCCATGAGGGGGACGGGAGGGATGAG.

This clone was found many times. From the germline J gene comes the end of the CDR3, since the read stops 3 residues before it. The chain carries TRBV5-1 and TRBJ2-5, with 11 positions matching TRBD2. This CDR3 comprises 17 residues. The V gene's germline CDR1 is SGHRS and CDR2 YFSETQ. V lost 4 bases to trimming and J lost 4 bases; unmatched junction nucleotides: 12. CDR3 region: CASSTGLAGRGVETQYF. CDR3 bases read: TGCGCCAGCAGCACCGGACTAGCGGGCAGAGGAGTAGAGACC.

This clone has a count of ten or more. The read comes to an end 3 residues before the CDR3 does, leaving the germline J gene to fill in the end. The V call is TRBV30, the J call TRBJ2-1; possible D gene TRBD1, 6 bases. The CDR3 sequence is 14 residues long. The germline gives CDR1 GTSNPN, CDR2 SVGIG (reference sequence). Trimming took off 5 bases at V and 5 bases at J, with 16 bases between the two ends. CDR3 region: CAWEAGTPNNEQFF. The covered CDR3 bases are TGTGCCTGGGAAGCCGGGACACCTAACAATGAG.